The 10 T cell receptor beta chains reported below all come from one sample, sequenced in a study of early T cells in non-severe SARS-CoV-2 infection. TCRdb itself ran the 5' RACE reads through MiXCR, one entry per CDR3 protein. The sample contains 70,000 or so distinct CDR3 sequences, roughly 15% of which appear only once. The material sequenced was whole blood. The source of these receptors is an adult who was a healthcare worker with PCR-confirmed SARS-CoV-2 infection or an uninfected control (not recorded which).

This clonotype was recorded many times. The genes are TRBV5-1 and TRBJ2-3, with D possibly being TRBD1 (7 bases). The CDR3 loop spans 15 amino acids. V lost 4 bases to trimming and J lost 2 bases, with 14 bases between them. Germline lookup yields CDR1 SGHRS and CDR2 YFSETQ. CDR3 sequence reads: CASSGGTELTDTQYF. The CDR3 DNA is TGCGCCAGCAGCGGGGGGACAGAACTCACAGATACGCAGTATTTT.

In its sample, this clonotype was seen many times. V is TRBV7-2 and J is TRBJ2-3; D not certain. The germline CDR1 and CDR2 sequences are SGHTA and FQGNSA. The CDR3 has 14 residues. The germline V and J ends were trimmed by 4 bases and 4 bases, with 12 bases remaining between them. The CDR3 bases are TGTGCCAGCAGCTCTTCACGCACAGCAGATACGCAGTATTTT. It translates to CASSSSRTADTQYF.

This chain links TRBV20-1 with TRBJ2-7; a weak D match, TRBD1 (7 bases). The germline V gene has CDR1 DFQATT and CDR2 SNEGSKA (reference sequence). V lost 6 bases to trimming and J lost 3 bases, with 18 bases between them. This CDR3 comprises 14 residues. CDR3 nucleotides: TGCAGTGCCGTAGGGGGGACAGCTGTCTACGAGCAGTACTTC. It specifies CSAVGGTAVYEQYF.

In this sample, this clonotype turned up a few times. The chain links TRBV20-1 to TRBJ2-1, with a possible D match to TRBD2 (5 bases). The V and J ends lost 4 bases and 6 bases respectively, with 10 bases between them. The germline CDR1 and CDR2 sequences are DFQATT and SNEGSKA (reference sequence). CDR3 size: 12 residues. Written as DNA, the CDR3 is TGCAGTGCTACCGAGACTATCAATGAGCAGTTCTTC. Translated: CSATETINEQFF.

With respect to this clonotype: A much larger clone lies a single base off, so this may be a read error. The V gene is TRBV6-2 or TRBV6-3, the J gene TRBJ2-7, with D possibly being TRBD1 (6 bases). Germline CDR1 MNHEY, CDR2 SVGEGT. Trimming shortened V by 6 bases and J by 7 bases, and 19 bases separated the two germline ends. This CDR3 spans 14 amino acids. CDR3 nucleotides: TGTGCCAGCAGCCCGGACAGAGTACTACGAGAGCAGTACTTC. This encodes CASSPDRVLREQYF.

This clonotype came up a few times. V is TRBV7-7 and J is TRBJ1-2; TRBD1 aligns across 8 bases. This CDR3 is built from 17 residues. V gave up 3 bases and J gave up 5 bases; unmatched junction bases: 14. Per the germline V gene, CDR1 is SSHAT and CDR2 is FNYEAQ (reference sequence). Written as DNA, the CDR3 is TGTGCCAGCAGCTTGATTACCTGGACAGGGCCGGGGTATGGCTACACCTTC. It is translated as CASSLITWTGPGYGYTF.

Ten or more counts support this clonotype. The chain has TRBV7-6 and TRBJ2-5, with 8 bases aligning to TRBD1. The germline V gene has CDR1 SGHVS and CDR2 FNYEAQ. V gave up 3 bases and J gave up 3 bases; unmatched junction bases: 6. The CDR3 has 15 residues. CDR3 protein: CASSFPDRVKETQYF. For the CDR3, the DNA is TGTGCCAGCAGCTTCCCGGACAGGGTTAAAGAGACCCAGTACTTC.

This clonotype is medium-sized within its sample. This chain connects TRBV29-1 to TRBJ2-4, with a weak D call TRBD2 (5 bases). Germline V gives CDR1 SQVTM, CDR2 ANQGSEA. V lost 6 bases to trimming and J lost 0 bases, with 30 bases between them. This CDR3 has 20 amino acids. CDR3 amino acids: CSVSDFSALSQHLAKNIQYF. Written as DNA, the CDR3 is TGCAGCGTCTCAGACTTTAGCGCACTTAGCCAGCACTTAGCCAAAAACATTCAGTACTTC.

The V and J genes are TRBV29-1 and TRBJ2-3, with 7 nucleotides matching TRBD2. The V gene's germline CDR1 is SQVTM and CDR2 ANQGSEA. V lost 1 base and J lost 0; bases outside the gene matches: 7. The CDR3 is made up of 16 amino acids. As DNA, the CDR3 is TGCAGCGTTGAAGGGGGAGCCGGGGGGAGCACAGATACGCAGTATTTT. As protein: CSVEGGAGGSTDTQYF.

This clonotype has just a few counts. The chain has TRBV12-3 or TRBV12-4 and TRBJ2-7; D is unclear. The CDR3 has 11 amino acids. V was shortened by 6 bases and J by 3 bases, with 6 bases between the two germline ends. CDR3 loop: CASSHDYEQYF. The CDR3 region has the DNA TGTGCCAGCAGCCACGACTACGAGCAGTACTTC.